This T cell receptor beta chain derives from a study of blood T cells in healthy people across ages. Overall study: About one barcoded beta molecule per two T cells came from capture by template switching. Overall study findings and caveats: Versus aged donors, long-lived donors had higher diversity and more naive CD4+ cells.

A second PCR of 7 to 11 cycles used a sample-barcoded 5' primer and a J-beta primer mix. TCRdb itself ran the 5' RACE reads through MiXCR, one entry per CDR3 protein. The table includes over 950,000 distinct CDR3 sequences, approximately 38% detected once. With respect to this clonotype: The antigen is not known.

Isolation of PBMCs gave at least 7 million cells per sample. Looked up from germline, CDR1 is DFQATT and CDR2 is SNEGSKA (reference sequence). This CDR3 region has 12 residues. V lost 5 bases, J lost 8 bases, and 12 bases lay in between. This TCR came from a man aged 18 to 29 in good health. The sequenced sample was blood. The chain employs TRBV20-1 and TRBJ1-4; D might be TRBD1 (6 bases). In DNA, the CDR3 is TGCAGTGCTTTATCCACAGGGGAAAAACTGTTTTTT. Protein sequence: CSALSTGEKLFF.